This T cell receptor beta chain is from a study of T-cell reconstitution after alpha-beta-depleted transplantation in children. CDR1 is SGHKS and CDR2 is YYEKEE in the germline V gene (reference sequence). The CDR3 runs 16 residues. V lost 2 bases, J lost 7 bases, and 11 bases stayed unmatched. As it was prepared, the TCRbeta library received unique molecular identifiers. One entry per CDR3 protein, called by TCRdb with MiXCR from the PCR reads. There are fewer than 350,000 distinct CDR3 sequences in the sample; over 9.5% occur only once, and less than 9% lies in the top ten. Many counts were recorded for this clonotype.

The TCR sequence derives from a boy less than two years old with acute myeloid leukemia, due to receive a stem cell transplant. Material: PBMCs, obtained before TCRalphabeta/CD19-depleted stem cell transplant. The rearrangement joins TRBV5-5 to TRBJ1-5; TRBD1 matches at 8 bases. The CDR3 loop reads CASSFSAGGAEQPQHF. In DNA form, the CDR3 reads TGTGCCAGCAGCTTTTCGGCAGGGGGCGCGGAACAGCCCCAGCATTTT.